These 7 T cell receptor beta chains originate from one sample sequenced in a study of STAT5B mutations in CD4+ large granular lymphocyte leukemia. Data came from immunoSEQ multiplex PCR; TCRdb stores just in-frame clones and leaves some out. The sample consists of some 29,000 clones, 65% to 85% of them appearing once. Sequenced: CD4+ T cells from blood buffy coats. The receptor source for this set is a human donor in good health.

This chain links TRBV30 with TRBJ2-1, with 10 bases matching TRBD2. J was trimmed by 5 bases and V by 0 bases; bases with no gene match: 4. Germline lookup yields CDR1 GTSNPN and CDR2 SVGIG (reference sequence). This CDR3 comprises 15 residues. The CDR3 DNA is TGTGCCTGGAGTGTTTCTAGCGGGGGTCACAATGAGCAGTTCTTC. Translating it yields CAWSVSSGGHNEQFF.

CDR3 amino acids: CASKRAGARGEQFF. The CDR3, as DNA: TGTGCCAGTAAACGAGCGGGAGCTCGGGGTGAGCAGTTCTTC. The rearrangement links TRBV19 to TRBJ2-1, with 8 bases matching TRBD2. CDR3 size: 14 residues. After removal of 7 bases from V and 9 bases from J, the junction contained 11 bases not matched to a gene. Per germline, CDR1 LNHDA and CDR2 SQIVND (reference sequence).

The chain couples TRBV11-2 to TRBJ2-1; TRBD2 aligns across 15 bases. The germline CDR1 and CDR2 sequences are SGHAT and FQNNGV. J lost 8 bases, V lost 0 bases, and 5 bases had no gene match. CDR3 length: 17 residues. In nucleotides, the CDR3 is TGTGCCAGCAGCTTAGATCGGACTAGCGGGGGGGCACATGAGCAGTTCTTC. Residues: CASSLDRTSGGAHEQFF.

Written as DNA, the CDR3 is TGTGCCAGCAGTTACTACGGGGACGGATTGAACACTGAAGCTTTCTTT. This encodes CASSYYGDGLNTEAFF. The chain couples TRBV6-5 to TRBJ1-1; tentatively, D is TRBD1 (5 bases). The CDR3 sequence is 16 residues long. The germline V and J ends were trimmed by 1 base and 0 bases, with 12 bases remaining between them. CDR1 is MNHEY and CDR2 is SVGAGI in the germline V gene.

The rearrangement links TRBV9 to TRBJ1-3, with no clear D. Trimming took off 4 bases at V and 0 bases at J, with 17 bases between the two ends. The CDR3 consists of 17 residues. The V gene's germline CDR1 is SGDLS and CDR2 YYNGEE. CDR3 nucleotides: TGTGCCAGCAGCTTCAGCCCGGACTTGGTCTCTGGAAACACCATATATTTT. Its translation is CASSFSPDLVSGNTIYF.

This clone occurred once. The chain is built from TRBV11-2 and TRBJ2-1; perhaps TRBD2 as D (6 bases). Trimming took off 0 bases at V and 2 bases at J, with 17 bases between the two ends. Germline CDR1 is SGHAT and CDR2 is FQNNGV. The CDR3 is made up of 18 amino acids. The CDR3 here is CASSLDLFKGGAYNEQFF. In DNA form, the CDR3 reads TGTGCCAGCAGCTTAGACCTCTTCAAGGGCGGGGCCTACAATGAGCAGTTCTTC.

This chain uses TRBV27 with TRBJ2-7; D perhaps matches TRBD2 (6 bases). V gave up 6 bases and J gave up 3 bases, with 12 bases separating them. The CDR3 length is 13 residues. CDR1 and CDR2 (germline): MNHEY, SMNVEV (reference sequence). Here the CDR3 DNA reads TGTGCCAGCAGGGGGGGAACGGACTACGAGCAGTACTTC. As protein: CASRGGTDYEQYF.